This T cell receptor beta chain was identified in a study of cytomegalovirus exposure and HLA in healthy donors. V was cut by 2 bases and J by 1 base, with 9 bases left in between. The CDR3 extends over 14 amino acids. The germline V gene encodes CDR1 SGHNT and CDR2 YENEEA. PCR primers comprised 60 Vbeta and 13 Jbeta primers. Sequencing was performed with immunoSEQ multiplex PCR; in TCRdb, only in-frame clones are kept and a portion is missing. The data contain about 160,000 clones, 75% to 85% of them singletons. The receptor's source is a female donor in good health and CMV-seronegative. V and J are TRBV11-3 and TRBJ2-7; D ambiguous. Sequenced sample: PBMCs. Here the CDR3 reads CASSLRVSSYEQYF. The CDR3 DNA follows: TGTGCCAGCAGCTTACGGGTCAGTTCCTACGAGCAGTACTTC.